The 21 T cell receptor beta chains given below trace back to one sample, sequenced in a study of early T cells in non-severe SARS-CoV-2 infection. TCRdb recomputed calls from the 5' RACE reads with MiXCR, one row per CDR3 protein. The profile shows roughly 50,000 distinct CDR3 sequences, 8% to 8.5% of them singletons. Specimen: whole blood. The receptors derive from an adult who was a healthcare worker with PCR-confirmed SARS-CoV-2 infection or an uninfected control (not recorded which).

V gene TRBV7-2 combines with J gene TRBJ2-2; the match to TRBD1 covers 8 bases. Germline V gene sequence: CDR1 SGHTA, CDR2 FQGNSA. V was pared by 9 bases and J by 4 bases, with 7 bases of the junction left unmatched. This CDR3 region has 14 residues. The CDR3 region has the DNA TGTGCCAGTTCCCAGGGGGCCGGCACCGGGGAGCTGTTTTTT. Translated, it gives CASSQGAGTGELFF.

This clonotype was seen repeatedly, ten times or more. The chain couples TRBV29-1 to TRBJ1-2; TRBD1 agrees at 7 bases. V gave up 4 bases and J gave up 8 bases; unmatched junction bases: 4. CDR1 is SQVTM and CDR2 is ANQGSEA in the germline V gene. This CDR3 is 11 amino acids long. The CDR3 nucleotides are TGCAGCGTTGTATGGACAGGCGGCTACACCTTC. It is translated as CSVVWTGGYTF. Looking up the rest from reference TRBV29-1 and TRBJ1-2 gives the full variable domain: SAVISQKPSRDICQRGTSLTIQCQVDSQVTMMFWYRQQPGQSLTLIATANQGSEATYESGFVIDKFPISRPNLTFSTLTVSNMSPEDSSIYLCSVVWTGGYTFGSGTRLTVV.

This clonotype has a count of ten or more. The genes are TRBV12-3 or TRBV12-4 and TRBJ2-1; TRBD2 agrees at 11 bases. V gave up 3 bases and J gave up 7 bases; unmatched junction bases: 5. This CDR3 spans 15 amino acids. CDR3 residues: CASSFLAGGANEQFF. DNA of the CDR3: TGTGCCAGCAGTTTCCTAGCGGGGGGCGCAAATGAGCAGTTCTTC.

The chain carries TRBV7-2 and TRBJ2-7, with 9 nucleotides matching TRBD1. Germline assignment: CDR1 SGHTA and CDR2 FQGNSA. This CDR3 region has 13 residues. J was trimmed by 3 bases and V by 8 bases; bases with no gene match: 5. The CDR3 spells CASSWDRDYEQYF. The CDR3 DNA follows: TGTGCCAGCTCCTGGGACAGGGACTACGAGCAGTACTTC. Full variable domain (outside the CDR3, taken from reference TRBV7-2 and TRBJ2-7): GAGVSQSPSNKVTEKGKDVELRCDPISGHTALYWYRQSLGQGLEFLIYFQGNSAPDKSGLPSDRFSAERTGGSVSTLTIQRTQQEDSAVYLCASSWDRDYEQYFGPGTRLTVT.

This clonotype was recorded a few times. The chain couples TRBV7-6 to TRBJ2-1; 13 nucleotides match TRBD2. Germline V CDR1 and CDR2: SGHVS, FNYEAQ. The CDR3 runs 18 residues. Trimming cost V 5 bases and J 4 bases; bases outside gene matches: 11. CDR3 DNA: TGTGCCAGCAGCCCGTACTCCGGGACTAGCGGGGCTTACAATGAGCAGTTCTTC. The encoded protein is CASSPYSGTSGAYNEQFF. The variable domain in full, completed from reference TRBV7-6 and TRBJ2-1, reads GAGVSQSPRYKVTKRGQDVALRCDPISGHVSLYWYRQALGQGPEFLTYFNYEAQQDKSGLPNDRFSAERPEGSISTLTIQRTEQRDSAMYRCASSPYSGTSGAYNEQFFGPGTRLTVL.

This chain joins TRBV7-2 and TRBJ2-5; perhaps TRBD1 as D (6 bases). The V gene's germline CDR1 is SGHTA and CDR2 FQGNSA. Trimming took off 5 bases at V and 5 bases at J, with 15 bases between the two ends. The CDR3 spans 14 residues. CDR3 coding DNA: TGTGCCAGCAGCGAGACCTCAGGGGTCGAGACCCAGTACTTC. The encoded protein is CASSETSGVETQYF.

In its sample, this clonotype was seen many times. V gene TRBV6-5 combines with J gene TRBJ1-1, with D possibly TRBD1 on 6 matching bases. Trimming left V 6 bases short and J 2 bases short, with 19 bases between. CDR3 size: 16 residues. CDR1 MNHEY and CDR2 SVGAGI come from the germline V gene. CDR3 region: CASRREGGRQNTEAFF. The DNA for the CDR3 is TGTGCCAGCAGAAGAGAGGGGGGCAGACAAAACACTGAAGCTTTCTTT.

This clonotype showed up just a few times. The J gene is TRBJ1-4, the V gene TRBV4-1; D is ambiguous. Germline V lookup: CDR1 MGHRA, CDR2 YSYEKL. This CDR3 comprises 16 residues. V lost 4 bases, J lost 3 bases, and 15 bases lay in between. Written as DNA, the CDR3 is TGCGCCAGCAGCCCGGACCCGGGAGAGGCTAATGAAAAACTGTTTTTT. It yields the protein CASSPDPGEANEKLFF.

This rearrangement joins TRBV5-8 to TRBJ1-1; TRBD1 matches at 10 bases. CDR1 SGHTS and CDR2 YDEGEE come from the germline V gene. The CDR3 spans 14 residues. The V segment lost 4 bases and the J segment 3 bases; nucleotides outside the gene matches: 3. In DNA form, the CDR3 reads TGTGCCAGCAGCAGGGGGACAGGGGACACTGAAGCTTTCTTT. It yields the protein CASSRGTGDTEAFF.

This clonotype showed up many times. This chain connects TRBV28 to TRBJ1-4, with D hard to call. The CDR3 is 13 residues long. Germline V lookup: CDR1 MDHEN, CDR2 SYDVKM. Trimming shortened V by 3 bases and J by 6 bases, and 8 bases separated the two germline ends. CDR3 coding DNA: TGTGCCAGCAGTTTCTGGCAGGATGAAAAACTGTTTTTT. This sequence encodes CASSFWQDEKLFF.

This clonotype showed up just a few times. The chain has TRBV29-1 and TRBJ2-7; 8 nucleotides agree with TRBD1. V trimming: 6 bases; J trimming: 4 bases; junction bases outside the gene matches: 5. Germline V CDR1 and CDR2: SQVTM, ANQGSEA. This CDR3 comprises 12 residues. The CDR3 DNA follows: TGCAGCGTAGAGGACAGGGTATACGAGCAGTACTTC. This sequence encodes CSVEDRVYEQYF.

The chain employs TRBV2 and TRBJ2-7; D perhaps matches TRBD2 (5 bases). Germline loops: CDR1 SNHLY, CDR2 FYNNEI. The CDR3 spans 13 residues. The V and J ends lost 7 bases and 2 bases respectively, with 12 bases between them. CDR3: CASTPGTTYEQYF. CDR3 nucleotide sequence: TGTGCCAGCACTCCGGGAACAACCTACGAGCAGTACTTC.

The gene calls are TRBV7-2 and TRBJ2-1; perhaps TRBD1 as D (5 bases). CDR1 and CDR2 (germline): SGHTA, FQGNSA. V was trimmed by 8 bases and J by 6 bases, leaving 17 bases between them. This CDR3 is built from 14 residues. In DNA, the CDR3 is TGTGCCAGCTCTAGGATCAGGGCGATCAATGAGCAGTTCTTC. Translated: CASSRIRAINEQFF.

Ten or more counts support this clonotype. The rearrangement joins TRBV29-1 to TRBJ2-4; either TRBD1 or TRBD2 may supply D (5 bases each). The V end was cut by 2 bases, the J end by 4 bases, with 15 bases between. CDR1 and CDR2 from the germline V gene are SQVTM and ANQGSEA. The CDR3 length is 15 residues. This chain's CDR3 is CSVEFWGSEKNIQYF. The CDR3 coding sequence is TGCAGCGTTGAATTTTGGGGGTCGGAAAAAAACATTCAGTACTTC.

In this sample, this clonotype turned up a few times. The chain employs TRBV29-1 and TRBJ2-3; D call uncertain. From germline, CDR1 is SQVTM and CDR2 ANQGSEA. The germline V and J ends were trimmed by 6 bases and 2 bases, with 3 bases remaining between them. CDR3 length: 10 amino acids. CDR3 bases: TGCAGCGTAGCCACAGATACGCAGTATTTT. Translated: CSVATDTQYF.

This clonotype was counted only a few times. The rearrangement joins TRBV11-3 to TRBJ1-1; TRBD1 is a possible D gene (6 bases). Trimming shortened V by 5 bases and J by 4 bases, and 17 bases separated the two germline ends. CDR1 is SGHNT, CDR2 YENEEA, per germline. The CDR3 sequence is 15 residues long. CDR3 nucleotide sequence: TGTGCCAGCAGCCTCGAGGGGGAAAGCGGCACTGAAGCTTTCTTT. It is translated as CASSLEGESGTEAFF.

This clonotype was seen a handful of times. The chain is built from TRBV20-1 and TRBJ2-5; D gene unclear. Germline CDR1 is DFQATT and CDR2 is SNEGSKA (reference sequence). V was shortened by 3 bases and J by 5 bases, with 13 bases between the two germline ends. This CDR3 has 13 amino acids. The CDR3 protein is CSARADIGETQYF. The CDR3 DNA follows: TGCAGTGCTAGGGCTGACATTGGGGAGACCCAGTACTTC.

The rearrangement uses TRBV7-6 and TRBJ2-3; 13 nucleotides line up with TRBD2. Germline CDR1 and CDR2: SGHVS and FNYEAQ. This CDR3 region has 18 residues. With 2 bases clipped from V and 2 bases from J, the junction kept 7 bases outside the gene matches. The CDR3, as DNA: TGTGCCAGCAGCTTAAGAGGGACTAGCGGGACCACCACAGATACGCAGTATTTT. Residues: CASSLRGTSGTTTDTQYF. The entire variable domain, with the rest obtained from reference TRBV7-6 and TRBJ2-3, is as follows: GAGVSQSPRYKVTKRGQDVALRCDPISGHVSLYWYRQALGQGPEFLTYFNYEAQQDKSGLPNDRFSAERPEGSISTLTIQRTEQRDSAMYRCASSLRGTSGTTTDTQYFGPGTRLTVL.

This clonotype showed up just a few times. The rearrangement joins TRBV4-3 to TRBJ1-2; D gene uncertain. Per germline, CDR1 LGHNA and CDR2 YSLEER. The CDR3 loop spans 15 amino acids. V was pared by 1 base and J by 5 bases, with 14 bases between. CDR3 sequence: CASSQGAAATYGYTF. CDR3 sequence (DNA): TGCGCCAGCAGCCAAGGCGCGGCTGCTACTTATGGCTACACCTTC.

There are many counts of this clonotype. This chain connects TRBV20-1 to TRBJ1-2; D perhaps matches TRBD1 (5 bases). The CDR3 contains 13 residues. Per the germline V gene, CDR1 is DFQATT and CDR2 is SNEGSKA (reference sequence). The V end was cut by 5 bases, the J end by 4 bases, with 14 bases between. The CDR3 DNA sequence: TGCAGTGCTCCGACCACAGGAATCTATGGCTACACCTTC. Amino acids: CSAPTTGIYGYTF.

The CDR3 sequence is CASSSSGTSGYNEQFF. The CDR3 region has the DNA TGTGCCAGCAGCTCTTCCGGGACTAGCGGTTACAATGAGCAGTTCTTC. This chain joins TRBV11-2 and TRBJ2-1; 11 nucleotides match TRBD2. This CDR3 has 16 residues. The ends lost 4 bases at V and 4 bases at J; junction bases unmatched: 6. Germline V CDR1 and CDR2: SGHAT, FQNNGV.